These T cell receptor beta chains were read from a single sample in a study of T-cell reconstitution after alpha-beta-depleted transplantation in children. TCRdb redid the calling of the PCR reads with MiXCR, one entry per CDR3 protein. The table has around 530,000 distinct CDR3 sequences, about 33% seen once. The source material was PBMCs from the stem cell graft donor, sampled from the stem cell graft. Receptors originate from a human donor who donated a stem cell graft to a child with aplastic anemia. Each CDR3 is given with its conserved first and last residue. The order of the fields is J gene, V gene, clone size, D gene, CDR3 length, CDR3 protein, CDR3 DNA. D genes are given only for firm matches. Size tells how often a clone was seen (once, few, many) or the class of an expanded clone, and some rows leave it out.

>TRBJ2-3|TRBV18|.|TRBD2|15
CASSTSGSSTDTQYF
TGTGCCAGCTCAACTAGCGGGAGTAGCACAGATACGCAGTATTTT
>TRBJ1-1|TRBV20-1|.|TRBD1|16
CSARDPGGHLNTEAFF
TGCAGTGCTAGAGATCCAGGGGGACATTTGAACACTGAAGCTTTCTTT
>TRBJ2-7|TRBV7-2|.|TRBD2|14
CASSKTSGRREQYF
TGTGCCAGCAGCAAGACTAGCGGGAGGAGGGAGCAGTACTTC
>TRBJ2-1|TRBV5-4|few|.|15
CASSLDGSVYNEQFF
TGTGCCAGCAGCTTGGACGGGAGTGTTTACAATGAGCAGTTCTTC
>TRBJ1-5|TRBV4-3|.|.|15
CASSQELWRLQPQHF
TGCGCCAGCAGCCAAGAGTTATGGAGGTTGCAGCCCCAGCATTTT
>TRBJ2-3|TRBV5-1|.|.|15
CASSLGGKATDTQYF
TGCGCCAGCAGCTTAGGGGGGAAGGCGACAGATACGCAGTATTTT
>TRBJ2-3|TRBV20-1|many|TRBD2|13
CSASVLAGDTQYF
TGCAGTGCTAGTGTTCTAGCGGGAGATACGCAGTATTTT
>TRBJ2-3|TRBV20-1|.|.|17
CSASLGGASFPTDTQYF
TGCAGTGCTTCCCTGGGCGGAGCCTCATTCCCCACAGATACGCAGTATTTT
>TRBJ2-1|TRBV10-3|few|.|15
CAISESPQQNNEQFF
TGTGCCATCAGTGAGTCGCCGCAGCAGAACAATGAGCAGTTCTTC
>TRBJ1-1|TRBV28|.|.|13
CASSFTSRTDAFF
TGTGCCAGCAGTTTTACATCCAGGACCGATGCTTTCTTT
>TRBJ2-3|TRBV6-1|.|TRBD2|15
CASSSLASSTDTQYF
TGTGCCAGCAGCTCACTAGCGTCTAGCACAGATACGCAGTATTTT
>TRBJ2-1|TRBV5-6|few|.|16
CASLPDRGSSYNEQFF
TGTGCCAGCCTTCCAGATAGGGGCAGTTCCTACAATGAGCAGTTCTTC
>TRBJ2-1|TRBV7-8|once|TRBD2|16
CASTALAGVLYNEQFF
TGTGCCAGCACCGCTCTAGCGGGAGTTCTCTACAATGAGCAGTTCTTC
>TRBJ2-1|TRBV20-1|.|.|18
CSARGSGSTTRSYNEQFF
TGCAGTGCTAGAGGTTCAGGATCGACTACCCGCTCCTACAATGAGCAGTTCTTC
>TRBJ1-4|TRBV20-1|.|.|11
CSAAAGEKLFF
TGCAGTGCGGCTGCGGGGGAAAAACTGTTTTTT
>TRBJ1-3|TRBV6-2/TRBV6-3|.|TRBD1|17
CASTGTEGQSSGNTIYF
TGTGCCAGCACCGGGACAGAGGGACAAAGCTCTGGAAACACCATATATTTT
>TRBJ2-5|TRBV27|.|.|13
CASSRNLQETQYF
TGTGCCAGCAGCCGAAACCTACAAGAGACCCAGTACTTC
>TRBJ1-1|TRBV19|.|.|14
CASTSGLLNTEAFF
TGTGCCAGTACCTCGGGACTTCTGAACACTGAAGCTTTCTTT
>TRBJ1-1|TRBV6-1|.|TRBD1|14
CASKIDRGHTEAFF
TGTGCCAGCAAGATAGACAGGGGACACACTGAAGCTTTCTTT
>TRBJ2-3|TRBV29-1|.|.|16
CSVSGTTTPSTDTQYF
TGCAGCGTTTCCGGGACAACAACCCCTAGCACAGATACGCAGTATTTT
>TRBJ2-4|TRBV11-1|.|TRBD1|18
CASSLVWDRVTAKNIQYF
TGTGCCAGCAGCTTAGTGTGGGACAGGGTGACGGCCAAAAACATTCAGTACTTC
>TRBJ2-1|TRBV7-2|.|.|14
CASSPGLIPNEQFF
TGTGCCAGCAGCCCCGGACTAATACCCAATGAGCAGTTCTTC